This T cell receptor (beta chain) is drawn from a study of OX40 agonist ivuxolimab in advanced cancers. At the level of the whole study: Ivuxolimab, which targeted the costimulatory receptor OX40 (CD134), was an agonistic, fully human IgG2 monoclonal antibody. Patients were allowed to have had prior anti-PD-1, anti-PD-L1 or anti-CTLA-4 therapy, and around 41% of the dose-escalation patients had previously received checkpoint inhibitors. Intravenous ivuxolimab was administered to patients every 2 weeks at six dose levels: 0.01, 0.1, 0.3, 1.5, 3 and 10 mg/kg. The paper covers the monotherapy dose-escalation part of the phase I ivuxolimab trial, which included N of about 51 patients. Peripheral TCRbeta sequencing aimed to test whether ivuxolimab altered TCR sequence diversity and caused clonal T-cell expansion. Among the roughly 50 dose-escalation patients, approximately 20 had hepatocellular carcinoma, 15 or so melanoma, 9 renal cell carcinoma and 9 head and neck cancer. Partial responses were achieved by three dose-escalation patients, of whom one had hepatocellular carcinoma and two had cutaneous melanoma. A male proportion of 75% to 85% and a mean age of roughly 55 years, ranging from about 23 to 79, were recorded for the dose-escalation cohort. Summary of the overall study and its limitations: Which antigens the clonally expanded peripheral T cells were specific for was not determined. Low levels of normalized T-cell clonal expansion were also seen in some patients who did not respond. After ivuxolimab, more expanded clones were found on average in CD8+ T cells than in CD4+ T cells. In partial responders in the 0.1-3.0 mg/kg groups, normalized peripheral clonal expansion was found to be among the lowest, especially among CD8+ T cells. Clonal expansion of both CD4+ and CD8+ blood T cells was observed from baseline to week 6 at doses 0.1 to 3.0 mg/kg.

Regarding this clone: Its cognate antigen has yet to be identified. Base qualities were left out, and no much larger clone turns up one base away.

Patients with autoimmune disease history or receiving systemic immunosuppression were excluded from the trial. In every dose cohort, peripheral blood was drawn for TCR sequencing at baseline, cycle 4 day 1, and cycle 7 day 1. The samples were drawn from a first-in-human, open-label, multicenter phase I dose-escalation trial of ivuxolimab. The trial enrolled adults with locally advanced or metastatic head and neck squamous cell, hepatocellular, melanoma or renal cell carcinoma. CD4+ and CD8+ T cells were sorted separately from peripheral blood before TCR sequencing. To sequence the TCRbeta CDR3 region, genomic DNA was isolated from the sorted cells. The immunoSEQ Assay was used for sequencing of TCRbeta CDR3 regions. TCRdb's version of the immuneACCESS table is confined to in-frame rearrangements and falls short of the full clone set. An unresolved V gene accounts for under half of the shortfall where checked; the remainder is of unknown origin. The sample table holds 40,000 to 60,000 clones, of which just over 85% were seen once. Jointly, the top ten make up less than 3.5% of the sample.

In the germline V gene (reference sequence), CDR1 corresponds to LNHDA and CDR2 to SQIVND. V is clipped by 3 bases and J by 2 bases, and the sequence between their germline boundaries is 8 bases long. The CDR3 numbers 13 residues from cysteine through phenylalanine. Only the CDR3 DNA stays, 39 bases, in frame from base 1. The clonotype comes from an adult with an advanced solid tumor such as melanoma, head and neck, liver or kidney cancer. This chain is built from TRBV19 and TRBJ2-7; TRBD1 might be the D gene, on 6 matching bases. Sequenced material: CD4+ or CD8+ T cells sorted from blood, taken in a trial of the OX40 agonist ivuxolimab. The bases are TGTGCCAGTAGTATTTCAGGGGCCTACGAGCAGTACTTC. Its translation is CASSISGAYEQYF.